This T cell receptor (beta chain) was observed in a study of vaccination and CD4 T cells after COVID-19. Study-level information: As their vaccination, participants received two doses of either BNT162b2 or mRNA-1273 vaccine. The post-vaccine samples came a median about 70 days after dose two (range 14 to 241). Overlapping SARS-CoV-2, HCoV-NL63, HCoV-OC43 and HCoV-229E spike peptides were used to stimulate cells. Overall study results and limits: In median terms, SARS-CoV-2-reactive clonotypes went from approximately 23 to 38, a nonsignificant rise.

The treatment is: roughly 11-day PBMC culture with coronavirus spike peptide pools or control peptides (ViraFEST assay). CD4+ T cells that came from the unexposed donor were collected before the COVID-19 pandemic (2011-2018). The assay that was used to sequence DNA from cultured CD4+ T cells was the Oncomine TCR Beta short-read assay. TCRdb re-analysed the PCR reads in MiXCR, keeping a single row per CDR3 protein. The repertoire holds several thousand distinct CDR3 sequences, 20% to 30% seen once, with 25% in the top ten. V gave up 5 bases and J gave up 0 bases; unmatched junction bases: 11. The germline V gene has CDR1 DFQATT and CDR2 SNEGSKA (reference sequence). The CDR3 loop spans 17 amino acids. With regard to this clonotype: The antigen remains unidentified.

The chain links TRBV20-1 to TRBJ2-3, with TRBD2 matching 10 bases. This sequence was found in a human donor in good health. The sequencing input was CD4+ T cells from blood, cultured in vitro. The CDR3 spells CSACPASSGSSTDTQYF. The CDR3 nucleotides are TGCAGTGCTTGCCCCGCTTCTAGCGGGAGTAGCACAGATACGCAGTATTTT.